Presented here are 14 T cell receptor beta chains from one specimen sequenced in a study of blood T cell repertoires in COVID-19. Libraries were prepared by immunoSEQ multiplex PCR; TCRdb keeps only in-frame clonotypes and omits some of them. The top ten hold around 3.7% of the sample, which has 140,000 or so clones, 80% seen once. Sequencing was carried out using peripheral blood. All receptors derive from a man in his 70s who had recovered from COVID-19.

J is TRBJ2-2 and V is TRBV6-1; TRBD2 aligns across 16 bases. This CDR3 comprises 19 residues. Germline assignment: CDR1 MNHNS and CDR2 SASEGT. The V gene end was trimmed by 3 bases and the J gene end by 0 bases; junction bases not matched to a gene: 4. The CDR3 nucleotides are TGTGCCAGCAGTGAGGGGACTAGCGGGAGGGCCCCGAACACCGGGGAGCTGTTTTTT. Protein sequence: CASSEGTSGRAPNTGELFF.

This chain joins TRBV7-9 and TRBJ2-7; 12 bases are a match to TRBD2. Germline assignment: CDR1 SEHNR and CDR2 FQNEAQ (reference sequence). V lost 1 base and J lost 5; bases outside the gene matches: 3. The CDR3 totals 15 residues. The CDR3: CASSLGGLAGNEQYF. CDR3 DNA sequence: TGTGCCAGCAGCTTAGGGGGACTAGCGGGTAACGAGCAGTACTTC.

J is TRBJ2-7 and V is TRBV19; no reliable D call. Germline-derived CDR1 and CDR2 are LNHDA and SQIVND (reference sequence). V lost 3 bases and J lost 0, with 12 bases in between. CDR3 size: 15 residues. The CDR3 nucleotides read TGTGCCAGTAGTATGGCTGACTCGGCCTCCTACGAGCAGTACTTC. Amino acids: CASSMADSASYEQYF.

The chain carries TRBV6-6 and TRBJ1-1; 12 bases map to TRBD1. Germline CDR1 and CDR2: MNHNY and SVGAGI (reference sequence). The CDR3 runs 19 residues. Unmatched junction bases numbered 20, after V lost 5 bases and J lost 7 bases. CDR3 in amino acids: CASSPWKPLAGTGGVEAFF. The CDR3 nucleotides are TGTGCCAGCAGTCCTTGGAAACCTCTGGCCGGGACAGGGGGCGTTGAAGCTTTCTTT.

This sequence joins TRBV7-2 and TRBJ2-7, with a weak D call TRBD2 (6 bases). The ends were cut back, 5 bases at V and 4 bases at J, with 12 bases in the middle. Germline V lookup: CDR1 SGHTA, CDR2 FQGNSA. This CDR3 has 13 amino acids. The CDR3 nucleotides read TGTGCCAGCAGCGCTCAACTAGCTTACGAGCAGTACTTC. The encoded protein is CASSAQLAYEQYF.

V gene TRBV15 combines with J gene TRBJ2-1, with D possibly being TRBD2 (6 bases). Per germline, CDR1 LNHNV and CDR2 YYDKDF (reference sequence). The ends were cut back, 3 bases at V and 2 bases at J, with 14 bases in the middle. CDR3 length: 16 residues. The CDR3 DNA reads as TGTGCCACCAGCAGGACCGGGACTTCAGCCTACAATGAGCAGTTCTTC. Residues: CATSRTGTSAYNEQFF.

V usage is TRBV6-5 and J usage is TRBJ2-2, with 8 bases matching TRBD2. This CDR3 region has 15 residues. Looked up from germline, CDR1 is MNHEY and CDR2 is SVGAGI. Trimming at V came to 6 bases and at J to 4 bases, leaving 7 bases not matched to a gene. CDR3 sequence: CASRKGLVGTGELFF. The CDR3 coding sequence is TGTGCCAGCAGGAAGGGACTAGTTGGCACCGGGGAGCTGTTTTTT.

This clone was recorded at least ten times. The V and J genes are TRBV2 and TRBJ2-5; D gene uncertain. CDR3 size: 13 residues. In germline, CDR1 is SNHLY, CDR2 FYNNEI. V lost 4 bases and J lost 2, with 8 bases in between. For the CDR3, the DNA is TGTGCCAGCAGTGTTGCAGGACAAGAGACCCAGTACTTC. Translated: CASSVAGQETQYF.

The rearrangement links TRBV19 to TRBJ2-3, with 10 bases aligning to TRBD2. The CDR3 has 14 residues. Unmatched junction bases numbered 3, after V lost 5 bases and J lost 4 bases. Germline-derived CDR1 and CDR2 are LNHDA and SQIVND (reference sequence). The CDR3 spells CASSLLAGADTQYF. The CDR3 DNA follows: TGTGCCAGTAGTTTGCTAGCGGGAGCAGATACGCAGTATTTT.

The rearrangement links TRBV15 to TRBJ2-1; D uncertain. The CDR3 has 14 amino acids. Germline values: CDR1 LNHNV, CDR2 YYDKDF (reference sequence). Trimming removed 0 bases from V and 12 bases from J, with 15 bases in between. In nucleotides, the CDR3 is TGTGCCACCAGCAGAGACCAGAACCCCTCTAGGCAGTTCTTC. It yields the protein CATSRDQNPSRQFF. Variable domain in full (rest from reference TRBV15 and TRBJ2-1): DAMVIQNPRYQVTQFGKPVTLSCSQTLNHNVMYWYQQKSSQAPKLLFHYYDKDFNNEADTPDNFQSRRPNTSFCFLDIRSPGLGDTAMYLCATSRDQNPSRQFFGPGTRLTVL.

This sequence joins TRBV29-1 and TRBJ2-7; 11 nucleotides agree with TRBD2. Germline V gene lookup returns CDR1 SQVTM and CDR2 ANQGSEA. J was trimmed by 3 bases and V by 6 bases; bases with no gene match: 4. The CDR3 runs 13 residues. The CDR3 reads CSVGTSGNYEQYF. The CDR3 coding sequence is TGCAGCGTCGGGACTAGCGGAAACTACGAGCAGTACTTC.

The chain uses TRBV7-7 and TRBJ2-1; TRBD1 might be the D (5 bases). Germline CDR1 SSHAT, CDR2 FNYEAQ (reference sequence). This CDR3 has 14 residues. V gave up 5 bases and J gave up 5 bases, with 13 bases separating them. The CDR3 DNA follows: TGTGCCAGCAGCCCACACGACAGTGACAATGAGCAGTTCTTC. Protein: CASSPHDSDNEQFF.

The V gene is TRBV7-2, the J gene TRBJ2-2; maybe TRBD2 (6 bases). The CDR3 covers 14 residues. Per the germline V gene, CDR1 is SGHTA and CDR2 is FQGNSA. Trimming removed 3 bases from V and 1 base from J, with 6 bases in between. The CDR3 sequence is CASSFSGNTGELFF. Here the CDR3 DNA reads TGTGCCAGCAGCTTTAGCGGGAACACCGGGGAGCTGTTTTTT.

This clone has a single count. The chain combines TRBV7-3 with TRBJ2-3; 7 bases match TRBD2. V shed 2 bases and J 0 bases; nucleotides not matched to a gene: 5. The length of the CDR3 is 16 residues. Germline assignment: CDR1 SGHTA and CDR2 FQGTGA. The CDR3 is CASSLWASGSTDTQYF. For the CDR3, the DNA is TGTGCCAGCAGCTTATGGGCTAGCGGTAGCACAGATACGCAGTATTTT.